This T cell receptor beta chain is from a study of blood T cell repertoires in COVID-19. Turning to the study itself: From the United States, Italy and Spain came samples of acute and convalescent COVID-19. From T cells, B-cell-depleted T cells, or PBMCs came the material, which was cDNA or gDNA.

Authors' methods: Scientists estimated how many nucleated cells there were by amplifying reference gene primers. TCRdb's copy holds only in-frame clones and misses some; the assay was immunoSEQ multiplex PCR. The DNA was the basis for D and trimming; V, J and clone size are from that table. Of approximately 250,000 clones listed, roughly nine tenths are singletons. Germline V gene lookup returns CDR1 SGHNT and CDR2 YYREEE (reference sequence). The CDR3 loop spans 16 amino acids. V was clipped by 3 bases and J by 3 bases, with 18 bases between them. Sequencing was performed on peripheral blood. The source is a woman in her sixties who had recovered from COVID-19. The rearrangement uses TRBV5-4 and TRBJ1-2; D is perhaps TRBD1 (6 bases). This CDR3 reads CASSSGPQGWDYGYTF. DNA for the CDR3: TGTGCCAGCAGCTCCGGACCACAGGGCTGGGACTATGGCTACACCTTC.